This TCR beta chain was recovered during a study of cytomegalovirus exposure and HLA in healthy donors. Study findings and constraints: For most TCR beta V segments, an earlier analysis put the productive rate at about 90% or about 30% of the time.

13 Jbeta primers and 60 Vbeta primers were used for the PCR. Only in-frame clones appear in the TCRdb table, and some are missing; sequencing was by immunoSEQ multiplex PCR. The sample includes about 300,000 clones, 86% seen only once; the top ten take 3% to 4%. As concerns this clone: Its antigen is not known.

Sequencing was carried out using PBMCs. The clonotype originates from a man aged 35 to 55 in good health and CMV-seropositive.

CDR3 sequence: CASSLAGGDEKLFF. For the CDR3, the DNA is TGTGCCAGCAGTTTGGCAGGGGGCGATGAAAAACTGTTTTTT. This sequence joins TRBV27 and TRBJ1-4; 8 bases align to TRBD1. Germline CDR1 and CDR2: MNHEY and SMNVEV (reference sequence). The CDR3 sequence is 14 residues long. V was pared by 3 bases and J by 6 bases, with 3 bases of the junction left unmatched.